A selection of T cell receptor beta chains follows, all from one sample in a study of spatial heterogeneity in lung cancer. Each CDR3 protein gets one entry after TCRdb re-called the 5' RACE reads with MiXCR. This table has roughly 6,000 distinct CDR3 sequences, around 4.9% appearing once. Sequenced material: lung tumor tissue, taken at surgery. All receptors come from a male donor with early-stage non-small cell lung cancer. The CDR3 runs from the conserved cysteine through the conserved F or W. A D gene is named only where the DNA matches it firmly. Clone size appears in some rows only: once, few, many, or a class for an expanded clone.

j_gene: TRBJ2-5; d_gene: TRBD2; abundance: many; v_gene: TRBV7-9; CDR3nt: TGTGCCAGCAGCTCACTTTTAGCGGGAGGGGAGACCCAGTACTTC; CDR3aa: CASSSLLAGGETQYF
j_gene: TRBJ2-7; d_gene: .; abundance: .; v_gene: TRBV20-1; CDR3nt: TGCAGTGCTAGCCTGCAAGGCGGCAGGGCGCGAGAGCAGTACTTC; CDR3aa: CSASLQGGRAREQYF
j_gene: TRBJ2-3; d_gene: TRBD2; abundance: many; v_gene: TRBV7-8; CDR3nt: TGTGCCAGCAGCTTATTCGGCCTAGCGGGAGCGGATACGCAGTATTTT; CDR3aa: CASSLFGLAGADTQYF
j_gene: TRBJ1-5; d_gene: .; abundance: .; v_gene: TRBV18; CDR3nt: TGTGCCAGCTCACCGGAAAGGGGTGGTGGCAATCAGCCCCAGCATTTT; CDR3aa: CASSPERGGGNQPQHF
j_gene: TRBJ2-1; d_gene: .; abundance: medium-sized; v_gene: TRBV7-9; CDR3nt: TGTGCCAGCAGGGGAAGCGCGAGCTCCTACAATGAGCAGTTCTTC; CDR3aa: CASRGSASSYNEQFF
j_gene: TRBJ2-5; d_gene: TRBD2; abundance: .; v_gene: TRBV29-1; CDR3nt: TGCAGCGTTGAGGGAGAGGGACTAGCGGGGGGACAAGAGACCCAGTACTTC; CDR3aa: CSVEGEGLAGGQETQYF
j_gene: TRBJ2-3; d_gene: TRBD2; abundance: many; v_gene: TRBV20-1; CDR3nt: TGCAGTGCTAGTAGCGGGGGGCCCCTTTCAGATACGCAGTATTTT; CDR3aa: CSASSGGPLSDTQYF
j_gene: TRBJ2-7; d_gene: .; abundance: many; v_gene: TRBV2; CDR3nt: TGTGCCAGCACCTCACTCGAGCAGTACTTC; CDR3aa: CASTSLEQYF
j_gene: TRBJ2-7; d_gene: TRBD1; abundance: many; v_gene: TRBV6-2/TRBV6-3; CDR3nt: TGTGCCAGCAGGGGGACAGGGGGTCCCTACGAGCAGTACTTC; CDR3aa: CASRGTGGPYEQYF
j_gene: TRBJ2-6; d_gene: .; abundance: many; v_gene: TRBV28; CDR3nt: TGTGCCAGCAGTCAAGGGGGAACTGGGGCCAACGTCCTGACTTTC; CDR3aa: CASSQGGTGANVLTF
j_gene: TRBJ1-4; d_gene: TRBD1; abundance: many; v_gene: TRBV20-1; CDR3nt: TGCAGTGCTAGAGATACGGACAGGGGGGATGAAAAACTGTTTTTT; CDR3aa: CSARDTDRGDEKLFF
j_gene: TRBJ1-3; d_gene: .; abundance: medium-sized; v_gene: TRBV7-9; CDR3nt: TGTGCCAGCAGCTTAGGGAACTCTGGAAACACCATATATTTT; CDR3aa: CASSLGNSGNTIYF
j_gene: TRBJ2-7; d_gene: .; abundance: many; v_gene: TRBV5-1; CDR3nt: TGCGCCAGCAGCGGGGACATTCAAACCGAGCAGTACTTC; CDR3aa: CASSGDIQTEQYF
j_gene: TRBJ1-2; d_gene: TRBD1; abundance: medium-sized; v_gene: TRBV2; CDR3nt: TGTGCCAGCAATAATGGACAGGAGGGGAATGTGTACACCTTC; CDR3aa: CASNNGQEGNVYTF
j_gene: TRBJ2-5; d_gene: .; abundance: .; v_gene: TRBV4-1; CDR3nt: TGCGCCAGCAGCCAAGGGCCCCAGGCAGGGGAGACCCAGTACTTC; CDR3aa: CASSQGPQAGETQYF
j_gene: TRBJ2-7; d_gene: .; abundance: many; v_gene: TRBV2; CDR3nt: TGTGCCAGCTACCTCTACGAGCAGTACTTC; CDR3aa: CASYLYEQYF
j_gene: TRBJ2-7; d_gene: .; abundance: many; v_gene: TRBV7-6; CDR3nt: TGTGCCAGCAGCTTAGACAGATCCTACGAGCAGTACTTC; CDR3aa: CASSLDRSYEQYF
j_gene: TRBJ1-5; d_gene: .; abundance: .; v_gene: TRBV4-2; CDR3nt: TGTGCCAGCAGCCTAGATCCTCAGAGCAATCAGCCCCAGCATTTT; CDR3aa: CASSLDPQSNQPQHF
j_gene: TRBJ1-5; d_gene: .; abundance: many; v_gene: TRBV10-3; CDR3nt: TGTGCCATCAGGCAGGGCGGCAATCAGCCCCAGCATTTT; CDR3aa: CAIRQGGNQPQHF
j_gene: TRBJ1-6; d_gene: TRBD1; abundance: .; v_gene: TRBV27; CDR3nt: TGTGCCAGCAGTAAAGGACAGGGGTATTCACCCCTCCACTTT; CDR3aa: CASSKGQGYSPLHF
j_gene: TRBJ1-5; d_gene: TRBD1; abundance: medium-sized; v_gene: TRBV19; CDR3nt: TGTGCCAGTTCCGGGACAGGGGGCCCTGGGAGCAATCAGCCCCAGCATTTT; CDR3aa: CASSGTGGPGSNQPQHF
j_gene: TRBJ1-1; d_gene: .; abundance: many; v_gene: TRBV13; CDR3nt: TGTGCCAGCACCCAGCTGGGGGGTGGGACTGAAGCTTTCTTT; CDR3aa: CASTQLGGGTEAFF
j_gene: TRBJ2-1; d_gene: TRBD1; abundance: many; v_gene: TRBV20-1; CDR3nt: TGCAGTGCTAGAGAGATGACAGGGGTCAATGAGCAGTTCTTC; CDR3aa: CSAREMTGVNEQFF
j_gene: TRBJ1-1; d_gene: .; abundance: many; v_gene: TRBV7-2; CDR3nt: TGTGCCAGCAGCTTAGGGCTCCTGAACACTGAAGCTTTCTTT; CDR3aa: CASSLGLLNTEAFF
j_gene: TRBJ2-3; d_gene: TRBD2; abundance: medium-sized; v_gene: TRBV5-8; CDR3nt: TGTGCCAGCAGCTTAACTAGCGGGGTGGATACGCAGTATTTT; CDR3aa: CASSLTSGVDTQYF
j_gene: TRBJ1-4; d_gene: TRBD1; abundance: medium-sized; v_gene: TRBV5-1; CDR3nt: TGCGCCAGCAGCACGACAGGGGGCCTTGGTGAAAAACTGTTTTTT; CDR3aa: CASSTTGGLGEKLFF
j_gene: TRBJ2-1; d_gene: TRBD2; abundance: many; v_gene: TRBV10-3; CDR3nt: TGTGCCATCAGTGCAGTTAGCGGGGGGAGGAACAATGAGCAGTTCTTC; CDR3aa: CAISAVSGGRNNEQFF
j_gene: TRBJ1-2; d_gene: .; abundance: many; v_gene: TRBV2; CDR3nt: TGTGCCAGCAGTGGCGCTTCCGGGGACTATGGCTACACCTTC; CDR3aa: CASSGASGDYGYTF
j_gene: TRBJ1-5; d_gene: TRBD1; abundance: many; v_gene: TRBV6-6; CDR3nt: TGTGCCAGCACCCTATCCAGGGGGGCGAGCAATCAGCCCCAGCATTTT; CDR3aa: CASTLSRGASNQPQHF
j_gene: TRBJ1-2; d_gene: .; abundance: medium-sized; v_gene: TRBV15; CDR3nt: TGTGCCACCAGCAGAGAACGTCGGGCGCGTGGCTACACCTTC; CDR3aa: CATSRERRARGYTF
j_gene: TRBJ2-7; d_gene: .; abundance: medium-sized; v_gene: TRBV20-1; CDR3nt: TGCAGTGCTAGAGATCAGAGGGGTTCCTACGAGCAGTACTTC; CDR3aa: CSARDQRGSYEQYF
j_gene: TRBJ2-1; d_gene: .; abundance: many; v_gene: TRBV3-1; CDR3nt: TGTGCCAGCAGCCAAAGAAATAGGGACAATGAGCAGTTCTTC; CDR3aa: CASSQRNRDNEQFF
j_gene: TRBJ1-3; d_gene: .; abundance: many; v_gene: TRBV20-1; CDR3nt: TGCAGTGCTAGAGATAGAACATCCTCTGACTCTGGAAACACCATATATTTT; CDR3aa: CSARDRTSSDSGNTIYF
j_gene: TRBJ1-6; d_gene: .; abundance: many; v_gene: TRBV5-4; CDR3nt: TGTGCCAGCAGCTTGGGGAAGGGGACGGATTCACCCCTCCACTTT; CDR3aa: CASSLGKGTDSPLHF
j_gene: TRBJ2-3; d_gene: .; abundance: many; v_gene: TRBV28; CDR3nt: TGTGCCAGCAGTTCCCTTTCGGCGGACACAGATACGCAGTATTTT; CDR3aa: CASSSLSADTDTQYF
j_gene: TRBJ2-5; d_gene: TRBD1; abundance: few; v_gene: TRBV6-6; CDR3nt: TGTGCCAGCTCCGGGACAGGGGATTTCCAAGAGACCCAGTACTTC; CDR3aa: CASSGTGDFQETQYF
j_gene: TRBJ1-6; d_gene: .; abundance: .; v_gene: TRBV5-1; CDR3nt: TGCGCCAGCAGCCTCCAGGTGGAAGGGGCACCCCTCCACTTT; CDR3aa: CASSLQVEGAPLHF
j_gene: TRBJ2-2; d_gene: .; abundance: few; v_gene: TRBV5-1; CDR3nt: TGCGCCAGCAGCTTGGAGGGCCGGCACACCGGGGAGCTGTTTTTT; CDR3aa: CASSLEGRHTGELFF
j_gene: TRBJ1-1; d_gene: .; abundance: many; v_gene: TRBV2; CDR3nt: TGTGCCAGCAGCACAGGGATCGGCACTGAAGCTTTCTTT; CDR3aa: CASSTGIGTEAFF
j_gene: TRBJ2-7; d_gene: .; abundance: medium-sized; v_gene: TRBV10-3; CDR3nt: TGTGCCATCAGTGAGTCCGGCTACGAGCAGTACTTC; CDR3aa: CAISESGYEQYF